This TCR beta chain originates from a study of blood T cell repertoires in COVID-19. TCRdb's table, derived via immunoSEQ multiplex PCR, lists solely in-frame clones and lacks some. Altogether 200,000 to 250,000 clones are present, 86% being singletons, with the ten largest covering 5.5% to 6.5%. CDR1 and CDR2 from the germline V gene are MDHEN and SYDVKM. The V end was cut by 9 bases, the J end by 4 bases, with 18 bases between. CDR3 length: 14 residues. The sequenced sample was peripheral blood. The origin of this receptor is an elderly woman with COVID-19, enrolled during active disease. V usage is TRBV28 and J usage is TRBJ1-2; D not resolved. The CDR3 sequence is CASLDGNTLYGYTF. CDR3 sequence (DNA): TGTGCCAGTTTGGACGGGAACACCCTCTATGGCTACACCTTC.